The rows below give T cell receptor beta chains drawn from one sample of a study of T cell responses to AZD1222 COVID-19 vaccine. Sequenced by immunoSEQ multiplex PCR; TCRdb stores in-frame clones only, minus some. The data hold about 180,000 clones, with around 90% observed a single time. The sample was peripheral blood, taken 28 days after the second dose of the MenACWY control vaccine. These receptors came from an adult who received the MenACWY meningococcal vaccine as a control. The CDR3 runs from the conserved cysteine through the conserved F or W. The D gene is left open where the match is weak. For some rows the clone size is stated as once, few or many, or as a class when expanded; others skip it.

V gene	J gene	D gene	clone size	CDR3 DNA	CDR3 protein
TRBV30	TRBJ1-3	.	.	TGTGCCTGGAGTCGGTCCGGACAGACTGGAAACACCATATATTTT	CAWSRSGQTGNTIYF
TRBV6-2/TRBV6-3	TRBJ2-1	TRBD2	.	TGTGCCAGCAGCCCGGGGGGACTAGCTAATATTGAGCAGTTCTTC	CASSPGGLANIEQFF
TRBV24-1	TRBJ2-3	.	.	TGTGCCACCAGTGATTACGTTAGCACAGATACGCAGTATTTT	CATSDYVSTDTQYF
TRBV24-1	TRBJ1-3	TRBD1	.	TGTGCCACCAGTGACTGGACAGGGGGCACCATATATTTT	CATSDWTGGTIYF
TRBV2	TRBJ1-5	.	.	TGTGCCAGCGATTCGACAGGCGCAAGCAATCAGCCCCAGCATTTT	CASDSTGASNQPQHF
TRBV20-1	TRBJ1-1	.	.	TGCAGTGCTAGTCTGGTGAACACTGAAGCTTTCTTT	CSASLVNTEAFF
TRBV3-1/TRBV3-2	TRBJ1-1	.	.	TGTGCCAGCAGCCTATTGTCCGGGGGTGAAGCTTTCTTT	CASSLLSGGEAFF
TRBV27	TRBJ2-7	.	.	TGTGCCAGCAGCGCCGAGGTCTCCTACGAGCAGTACTTC	CASSAEVSYEQYF
TRBV30	TRBJ2-4	.	.	TGTGCCTGGCGGGTCGGAAGGGGGATAAACATTCAGTACTTC	CAWRVGRGINIQYF
TRBV7-9	TRBJ2-5	.	.	TGTGCCAGCAGCCCACTAGGGGGGAAAAGAGAGACCCAGTACTTC	CASSPLGGKRETQYF
TRBV19	TRBJ2-7	TRBD1	few	TGTGCCAGTAGGATACAGGGACAGGGAGCCTACGAGCAGTACTTC	CASRIQGQGAYEQYF
TRBV10-3	TRBJ2-5	TRBD2	once	TGTGCCATCAGTGAGTCTGGCCTAGCGGGTCAAGAGACCCAGTACTTC	CAISESGLAGQETQYF
TRBV11-2	TRBJ2-5	.	once	TGTGCCAGCAGCCCGCGGACGGGAGAGACCCAGTACTTC	CASSPRTGETQYF
TRBV4-3	TRBJ2-1	.	.	TGCGCCAGCAGCCAACTTTGGCGGACCGATAGCTCCTACAATGAGCAGTTCTTC	CASSQLWRTDSSYNEQFF
TRBV29-1	TRBJ1-1	.	.	TGCAGCGCCGGGACGGCGAACACTGAAGCTTTCTTT	CSAGTANTEAFF
TRBV28	TRBJ1-1	.	once	TGTGCCAGCAGTTCCCTCCTAAGCCCCAGGGACACTGAAGCTTTCTTT	CASSSLLSPRDTEAFF
TRBV9	TRBJ2-5	TRBD1	.	TGTGCCAGCAGCGCCCGACAGGGGCGCCAAGAGACCCAGTACTTC	CASSARQGRQETQYF
TRBV6-2/TRBV6-3	TRBJ2-7	TRBD2	.	TGTGCCAGCAGTTACCCCCGGGCGGGAGCCCACGAGCAGTACTTC	CASSYPRAGAHEQYF
TRBV19	TRBJ2-7	TRBD1	.	TGTGCCAGTGGTGTCAGGACAGGAGCCTACGAGCAGTACTTC	CASGVRTGAYEQYF
TRBV9	TRBJ1-3	.	.	TGTGCCAGCAGCGTAGGGCTAGACAGCTTGGCTGGAAACACCATATATTTT	CASSVGLDSLAGNTIYF
TRBV10-3	TRBJ1-1	.	.	TGTGCCATCAGTGAGGGCAGGACGAACACTGAAGCTTTCTTT	CAISEGRTNTEAFF
TRBV10-1	TRBJ2-7	.	.	TGCGCCAGCAGTGAGTCGAGGGGGGGCCTCAGCCCCTTCACCTACGAGCAGTACTTC	CASSESRGGLSPFTYEQYF
TRBV27	TRBJ1-5	.	.	TGTGCCACCGCCCCGCAGGGCAATCAGCCCCAGCATTTT	CATAPQGNQPQHF
TRBV5-1	TRBJ2-1	TRBD2	.	TGCGCCAGCAGGCGGACCGGGACTAGCGGTTACAATGAGCAGTTCTTC	CASRRTGTSGYNEQFF
TRBV27	TRBJ1-2	TRBD1	.	TGTGCCAGCAGTCCAGGGGGCAGCTATGGCTACACCTTC	CASSPGGSYGYTF
TRBV15	TRBJ1-6	TRBD1	few	TGTGCCACCAGCAGGGGGGACAGGGCAAATAATTCACCCCTCCACTTT	CATSRGDRANNSPLHF
TRBV19	TRBJ2-7	.	.	TGTGCCAGTACCGGTCCAGCAGACGAGCAGTACTTC	CASTGPADEQYF
TRBV28	TRBJ1-2	TRBD1	.	TGTGCCAGCTGTCCAGGGGGGGCAACTAACTATGGCTACACCTTC	CASCPGGATNYGYTF
TRBV19	TRBJ2-1	.	.	TGTGCCAGTAGTAGAGGGGTCCATGAGCAGTTCTTC	CASSRGVHEQFF
TRBV11-3	TRBJ2-1	.	.	TGTGCCAGCAGCCAGGGGTTAACCTACAATGAGCAGTTCTTC	CASSQGLTYNEQFF
TRBV28	TRBJ2-2	.	.	TGTGCCAGCAGAACAGGGATTACCGGGGAGCTGTTTTTT	CASRTGITGELFF
TRBV19	TRBJ1-4	.	.	TGTGCCAGTAGTTCCGGGACCGACGAAAAACTGTTTTTT	CASSSGTDEKLFF
TRBV3-1/TRBV3-2	TRBJ1-1	.	.	TGTGCCAGCAGCCAAGCAGGGGTTTTAAACACTGAAGCTTTCTTT	CASSQAGVLNTEAFF
TRBV7-7	TRBJ2-1	TRBD2	.	TGTGCCAGCAGCCCGACTAGCGGTCACAGGGATGAGCAGTTCTTC	CASSPTSGHRDEQFF